This T cell receptor beta chain was retrieved from a study of cytomegalovirus exposure and HLA in healthy donors. The PCR was carried out with 60 Vbeta primers and 13 Jbeta primers. Libraries were prepared by immunoSEQ multiplex PCR; TCRdb keeps only in-frame clonotypes and omits some of them. The repertoire holds roughly 160,000 clones, with 75% to 85% as singletons. V shed 4 bases and J 5 bases; nucleotides not matched to a gene: 6. Germline assignment: CDR1 SGHRS and CDR2 YFSETQ. This CDR3 region has 13 residues. The sample comprised PBMCs. The chain carries TRBV5-1 and TRBJ2-7; TRBD2 agrees at 7 bases. The TCR was taken from a woman between 50 and 59 years old in good health and CMV-seronegative. CDR3 region: CASSRGGRNEQYF. As DNA, the CDR3 is TGCGCCAGCAGCCGGGGAGGGCGTAACGAGCAGTACTTC.